This TCR beta chain derives from a study of T cell repertoires in cytomegalovirus infection. Study as a whole: Through public TCR beta signatures, both CMV infection and matching HLA type were indicated.

Notes on the study in general: CMV-specific TCR beta clonotypes restricted by HLA-C were the ones dominating the ex vivo response.

Using its own MiXCR run on the reads, TCRdb lists one record per CDR3 protein. Among hundreds of thousands of distinct CDR3 sequences listed, 30% to 40% were seen once. At least ten counts were recorded for this clonotype. The antigen is not known. Germline V gene lookup returns CDR1 SGHTA and CDR2 FQGNSA. The trim removed 0 bases at V and 6 bases at J, leaving 4 bases unmatched. This CDR3 comprises 14 residues. This sample comprised cultured PBMCs, obtained from culture after CMV antigen stimulation. This sequence originates from a human donor in good health (CMV status not recorded). Some clones in this sample may be carry-over from other donors' samples. The chain recombines TRBV7-2 with TRBJ1-1, with 7 bases identical to TRBD1. The CDR3 bases are TGTGCCAGCAGCTTAGCCACAGGGGCGGCTGAAGCTTTCTTT. This codes for CASSLATGAAEAFF.